The entry that follows covers one T cell receptor (beta chain) sequence. The antigen is undetermined. This entry is derived from a study of T-cell memory formation after mild COVID-19. Study-wide results and limits: The authors did not confirm SARS-CoV-2 specificity of second-wave clones peaking day 37. The finding that pre-infection memory included some responding clones suggested that cross-reactive memory joined.

TCRdb recomputed calls from the 5' RACE reads with MiXCR, one row per CDR3 protein. The repertoire consists of just over 350,000 distinct CDR3 sequences, with about 15% occurring once and the leading ten covering about 20%. The CDR3 contains 15 residues. The germline V gene has CDR1 DFQATT and CDR2 SNEGSKA (reference sequence). V was shortened by 3 bases and J by 4 bases, with 18 bases between the two germline ends. The V call is TRBV20-1, the J call TRBJ1-1; perhaps TRBD1 as D (5 bases). The sample comprised PBMCs or a T cell subset sorted from them (not recorded which). This TCR came from a man aged 18 to 29 who had mild COVID-19 (a few samples of this study predate the infection). Cell type and time point are not known. This CDR3 reads CSASQGGALGTEAFF. CDR3 nucleotides: TGCAGTGCTAGCCAGGGTGGGGCCTTGGGCACTGAAGCTTTCTTT.